This T cell receptor beta chain was documented in a study of CD8+ T cells in alopecia areata. Study-wide results and limits: Only one nonresponder was present, which leaves the link between baseline CD8+ expansion and response uncertain. A great number of expanded lesional clones endured in scalp and blood during tofacitinib.

Germline V CDR1 and CDR2: SGHDN, FVKESK. V lost 3 bases and J lost 13; bases outside the gene matches: 6. The CDR3 runs to 13 residues. As for this clone: The antigen remains undetermined.

After isolation, RNA underwent reverse transcription to generate cDNA as the sequencing template. Assay used: immunoSEQ multiplex PCR; TCRdb lists only in-frame clones, some missing. The data contain some 150,000 clones, 86% of them seen just once; the ten biggest clones take up roughly 13%. Specified treatment: oral pan-JAK inhibitor, 5-10 mg twice daily. It was from alopecia areata patients that lesional scalp punch biopsies and peripheral blood were collected. The receptor was derived from a human donor with alopecia areata. Source: CD8+ T cells sorted from blood, taken at week 4, from a patient treated with tofacitinib. The chain joins TRBV14 to TRBJ1-6; 7 nucleotides align to TRBD1. CDR3 bases: TGTGCCAGCAGCCAGACAGGGTACGAGCCCCTCCACTTT. Its translation: CASSQTGYEPLHF.